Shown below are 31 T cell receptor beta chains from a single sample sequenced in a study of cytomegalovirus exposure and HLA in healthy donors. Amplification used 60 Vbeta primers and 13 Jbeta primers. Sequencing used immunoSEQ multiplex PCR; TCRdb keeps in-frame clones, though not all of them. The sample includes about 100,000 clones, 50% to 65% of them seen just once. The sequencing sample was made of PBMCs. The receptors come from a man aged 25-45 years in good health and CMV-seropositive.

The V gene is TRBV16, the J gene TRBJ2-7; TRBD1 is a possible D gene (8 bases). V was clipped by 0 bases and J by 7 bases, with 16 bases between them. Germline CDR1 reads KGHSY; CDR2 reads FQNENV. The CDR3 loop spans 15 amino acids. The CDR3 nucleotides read TGTGCCAGCAGCCAATCAAACAGGGGGGGTATGGAGCAGTACTTC. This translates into CASSQSNRGGMEQYF.

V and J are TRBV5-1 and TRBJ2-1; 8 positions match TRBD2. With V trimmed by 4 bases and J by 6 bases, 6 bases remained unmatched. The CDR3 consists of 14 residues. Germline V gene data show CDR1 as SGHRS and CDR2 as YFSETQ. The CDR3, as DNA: TGCGCCAGCAGCCCCGGGGGGGCAGTCAATGAGCAGTTCTTC. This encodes CASSPGGAVNEQFF.

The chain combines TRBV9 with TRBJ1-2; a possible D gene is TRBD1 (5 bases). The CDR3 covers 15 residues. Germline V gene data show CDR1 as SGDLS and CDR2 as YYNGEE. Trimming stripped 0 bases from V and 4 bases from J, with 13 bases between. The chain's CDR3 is CASSVGEGLIYGYTF. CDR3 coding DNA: TGTGCCAGCAGCGTAGGGGAGGGACTGATCTATGGCTACACCTTC.

CDR3 sequence reads: CASSLPGTNYGYTF. In nucleotides, the CDR3 is TGCGCCAGCAGCCTCCCAGGCACTAACTATGGCTACACCTTC. This rearrangement joins TRBV4-1 to TRBJ1-2, with D uncertain. Trimming left V 4 bases short and J 0 bases short, with 9 bases between. CDR1 is MGHRA and CDR2 is YSYEKL in the germline V gene. The CDR3 consists of 14 residues.

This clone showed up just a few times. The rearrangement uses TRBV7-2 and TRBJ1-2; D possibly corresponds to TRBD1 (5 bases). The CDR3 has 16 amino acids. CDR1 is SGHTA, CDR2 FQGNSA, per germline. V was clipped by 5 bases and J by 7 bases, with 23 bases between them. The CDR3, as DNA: TGTGCCAGCAGCCCTAATCTGTACAGGTCGTTCTTTGGCTACACCTTC. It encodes CASSPNLYRSFFGYTF.

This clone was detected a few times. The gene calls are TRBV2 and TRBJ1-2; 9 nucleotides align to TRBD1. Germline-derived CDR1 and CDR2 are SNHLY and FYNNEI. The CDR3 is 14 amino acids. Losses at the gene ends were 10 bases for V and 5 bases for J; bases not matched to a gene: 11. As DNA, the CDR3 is TGTGCCACTGGGCCGCGGGACAGGGAGTATGGCTACACCTTC. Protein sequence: CATGPRDREYGYTF.

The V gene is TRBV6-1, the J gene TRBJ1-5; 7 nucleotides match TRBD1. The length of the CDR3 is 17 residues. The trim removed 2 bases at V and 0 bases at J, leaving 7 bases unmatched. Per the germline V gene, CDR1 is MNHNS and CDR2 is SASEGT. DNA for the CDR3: TGTGCCAGCAGTGAATTCGGACAGGTTAATAGCAATCAGCCCCAGCATTTT. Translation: CASSEFGQVNSNQPQHF.

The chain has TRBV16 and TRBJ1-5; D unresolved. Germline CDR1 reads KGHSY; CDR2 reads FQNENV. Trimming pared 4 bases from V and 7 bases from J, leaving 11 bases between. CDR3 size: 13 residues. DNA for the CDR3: TGTGCCAGCAGCCGAGGGTGGGAACAGCCCCAGCATTTT. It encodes CASSRGWEQPQHF.

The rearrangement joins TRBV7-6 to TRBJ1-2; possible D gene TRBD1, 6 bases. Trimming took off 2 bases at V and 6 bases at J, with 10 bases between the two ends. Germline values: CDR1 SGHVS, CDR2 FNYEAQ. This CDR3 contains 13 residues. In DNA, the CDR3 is TGTGCCAGCAGCTTAAACGCAGGGGATGGCTACACCTTC. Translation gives CASSLNAGDGYTF.

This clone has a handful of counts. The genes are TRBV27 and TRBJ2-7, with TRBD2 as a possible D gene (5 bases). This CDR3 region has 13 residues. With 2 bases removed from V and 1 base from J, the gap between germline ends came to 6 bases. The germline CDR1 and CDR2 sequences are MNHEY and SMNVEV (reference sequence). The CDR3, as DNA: TGTGCCAGCAGTTTACGGGAATCCTACGAGCAGTACTTC. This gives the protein CASSLRESYEQYF.

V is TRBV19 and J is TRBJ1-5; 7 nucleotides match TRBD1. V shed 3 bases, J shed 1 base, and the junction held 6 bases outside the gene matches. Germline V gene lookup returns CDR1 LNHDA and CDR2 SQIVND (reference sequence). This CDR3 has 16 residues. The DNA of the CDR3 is TGTGCCAGTAGTATGTCAGGGGGAAGAAGCAATCAGCCCCAGCATTTT. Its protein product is CASSMSGGRSNQPQHF.

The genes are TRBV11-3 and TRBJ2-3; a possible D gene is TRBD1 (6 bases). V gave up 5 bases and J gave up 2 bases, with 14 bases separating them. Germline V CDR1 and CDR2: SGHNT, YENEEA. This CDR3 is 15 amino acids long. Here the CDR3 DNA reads TGTGCCAGCAGCCCCCCGGGACAATCCACAGATACGCAGTATTTT. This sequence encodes CASSPPGQSTDTQYF.

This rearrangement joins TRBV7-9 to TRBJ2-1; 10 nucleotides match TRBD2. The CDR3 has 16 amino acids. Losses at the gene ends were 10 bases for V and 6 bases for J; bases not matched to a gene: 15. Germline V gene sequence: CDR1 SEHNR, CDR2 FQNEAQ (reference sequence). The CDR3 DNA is TGTGCCACCCCCTCCCCCGCTAGCGGGGGTACCAATGAGCAGTTCTTC. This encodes CATPSPASGGTNEQFF.

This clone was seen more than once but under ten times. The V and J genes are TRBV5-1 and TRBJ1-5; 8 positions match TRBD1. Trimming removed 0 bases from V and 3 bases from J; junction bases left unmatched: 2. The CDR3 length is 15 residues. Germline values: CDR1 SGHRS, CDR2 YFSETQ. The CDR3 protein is CASSLGTGNNQPQHF. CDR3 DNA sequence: TGCGCCAGCAGCTTGGGGACAGGGAACAATCAGCCCCAGCATTTT. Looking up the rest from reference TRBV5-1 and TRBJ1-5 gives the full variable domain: KAGVTQTPRYLIKTRGQQVTLSCSPISGHRSVSWYQQTPGQGLQFLFEYFSETQRNKGNFPGRFSGRQFSNSRSEMNVSTLELGDSALYLCASSLGTGNNQPQHFGDGTRLSIL.

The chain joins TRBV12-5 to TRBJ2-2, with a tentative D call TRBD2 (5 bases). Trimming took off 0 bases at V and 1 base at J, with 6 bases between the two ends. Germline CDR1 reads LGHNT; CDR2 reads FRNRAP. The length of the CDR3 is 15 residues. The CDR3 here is CASGLVRGNTGELFF. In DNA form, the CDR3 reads TGTGCTAGTGGTTTGGTACGGGGGAACACCGGGGAGCTGTTTTTT.

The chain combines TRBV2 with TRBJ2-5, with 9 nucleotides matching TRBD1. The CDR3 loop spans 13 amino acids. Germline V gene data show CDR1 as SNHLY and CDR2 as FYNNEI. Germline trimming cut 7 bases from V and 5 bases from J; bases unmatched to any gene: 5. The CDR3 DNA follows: TGTGCCAGCATCAACAGGGGGCGGGAGACCCAGTACTTC. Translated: CASINRGRETQYF. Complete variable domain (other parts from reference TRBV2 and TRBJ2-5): EPEVTQTPSHQVTQMGQEVILRCVPISNHLYFYWYRQILGQKVEFLVSFYNNEISEKSEIFDDQFSVERPDGSNFTLKIRSTKLEDSAMYFCASINRGRETQYFGPGTRLLVL.

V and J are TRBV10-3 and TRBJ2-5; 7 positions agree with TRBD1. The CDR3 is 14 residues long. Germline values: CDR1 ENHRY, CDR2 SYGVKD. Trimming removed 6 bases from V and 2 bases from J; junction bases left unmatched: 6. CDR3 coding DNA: TGTGCCATCAGGGGGACAGAAGCTCAAGAGACCCAGTACTTC. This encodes CAIRGTEAQETQYF.

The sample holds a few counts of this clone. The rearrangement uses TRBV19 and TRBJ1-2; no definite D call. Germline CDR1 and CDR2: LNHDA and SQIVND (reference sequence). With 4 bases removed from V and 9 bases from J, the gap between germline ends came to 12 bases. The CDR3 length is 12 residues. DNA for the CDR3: TGTGCCAGTAGTACCCGGTTTGTGAGCTACACCTTC. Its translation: CASSTRFVSYTF.

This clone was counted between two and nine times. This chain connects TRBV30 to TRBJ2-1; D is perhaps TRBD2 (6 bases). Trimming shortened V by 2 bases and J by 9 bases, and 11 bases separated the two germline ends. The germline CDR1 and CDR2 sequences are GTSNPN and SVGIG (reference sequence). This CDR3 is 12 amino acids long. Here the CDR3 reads CAWSPGLREQFF. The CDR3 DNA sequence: TGTGCCTGGAGTCCGGGACTGCGTGAGCAGTTCTTC.

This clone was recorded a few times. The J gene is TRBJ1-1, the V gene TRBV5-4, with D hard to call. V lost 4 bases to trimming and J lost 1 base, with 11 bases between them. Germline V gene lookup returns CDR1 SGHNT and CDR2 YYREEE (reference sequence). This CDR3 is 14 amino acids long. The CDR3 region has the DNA TGTGCCAGCAGCCAAGAGCCGCAGAACACTGAAGCTTTCTTT. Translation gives CASSQEPQNTEAFF.

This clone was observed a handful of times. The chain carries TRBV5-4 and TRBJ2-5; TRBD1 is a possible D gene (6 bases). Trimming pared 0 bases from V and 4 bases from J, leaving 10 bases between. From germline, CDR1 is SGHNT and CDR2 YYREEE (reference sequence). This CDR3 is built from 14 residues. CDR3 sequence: CASSLDQGSETQYF. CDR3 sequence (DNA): TGTGCCAGCAGCTTGGATCAGGGGTCAGAGACCCAGTACTTC.

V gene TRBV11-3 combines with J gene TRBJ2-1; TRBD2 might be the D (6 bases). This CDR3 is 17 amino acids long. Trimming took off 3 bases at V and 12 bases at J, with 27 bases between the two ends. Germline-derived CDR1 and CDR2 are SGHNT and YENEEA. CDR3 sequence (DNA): TGTGCCAGCAGCTTTAGGGACGGCCCAGCGGGTATTATGGTGCAGTTCTTC. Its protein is CASSFRDGPAGIMVQFF.

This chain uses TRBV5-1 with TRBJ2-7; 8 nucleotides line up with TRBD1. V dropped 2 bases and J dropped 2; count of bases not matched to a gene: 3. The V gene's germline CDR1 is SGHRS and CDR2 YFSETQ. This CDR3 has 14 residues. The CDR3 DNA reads TGCGCCAGCAGCTTCGGACAGGGCCCCTACGAGCAGTACTTC. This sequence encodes CASSFGQGPYEQYF. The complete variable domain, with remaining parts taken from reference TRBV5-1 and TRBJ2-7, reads KAGVTQTPRYLIKTRGQQVTLSCSPISGHRSVSWYQQTPGQGLQFLFEYFSETQRNKGNFPGRFSGRQFSNSRSEMNVSTLELGDSALYLCASSFGQGPYEQYFGPGTRLTVT.

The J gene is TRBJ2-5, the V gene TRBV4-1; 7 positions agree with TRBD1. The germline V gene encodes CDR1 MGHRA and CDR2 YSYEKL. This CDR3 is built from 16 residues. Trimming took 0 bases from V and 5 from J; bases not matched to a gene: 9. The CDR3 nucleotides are TGCGCCAGCAGCCAAGATGGGACAGTGGGGTATGAGACCCAGTACTTC. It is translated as CASSQDGTVGYETQYF.

The CDR3 bases are TGTGCCAGCAGCTTGGCGCCAGGGGCATCTAATCAGCCCCAGCATTTT. As protein: CASSLAPGASNQPQHF. This rearrangement joins TRBV5-6 to TRBJ1-5; a weak D match, TRBD1 (6 bases). V was trimmed by 0 bases and J by 4 bases, leaving 14 bases between them. The CDR3 contains 16 residues. Germline CDR1 reads SGHDT; CDR2 reads YYEEEE.

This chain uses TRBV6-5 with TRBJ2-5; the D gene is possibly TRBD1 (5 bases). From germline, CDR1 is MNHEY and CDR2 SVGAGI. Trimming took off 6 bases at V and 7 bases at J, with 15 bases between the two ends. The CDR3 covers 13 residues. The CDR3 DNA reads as TGTGCCAGCAGCAGAGACAGTCTGGGGACCCAGTACTTC. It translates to CASSRDSLGTQYF.

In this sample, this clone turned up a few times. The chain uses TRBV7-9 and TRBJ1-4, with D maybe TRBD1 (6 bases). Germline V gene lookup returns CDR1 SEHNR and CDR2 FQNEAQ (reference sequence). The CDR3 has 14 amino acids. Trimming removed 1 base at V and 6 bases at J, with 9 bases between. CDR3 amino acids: CASSLGQGYEKLFF. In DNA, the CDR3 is TGTGCCAGCAGCTTAGGGCAGGGGTATGAAAAACTGTTTTTT.

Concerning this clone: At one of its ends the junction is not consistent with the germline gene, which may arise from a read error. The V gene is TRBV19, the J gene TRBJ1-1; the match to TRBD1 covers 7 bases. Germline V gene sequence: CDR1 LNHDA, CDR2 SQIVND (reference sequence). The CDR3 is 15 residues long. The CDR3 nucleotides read TGTGCCAGTAGTATAGAAGGGCAGGGGGGCACTAAAGCTTTCTTT. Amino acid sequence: CASSIEGQGGTKAFF.

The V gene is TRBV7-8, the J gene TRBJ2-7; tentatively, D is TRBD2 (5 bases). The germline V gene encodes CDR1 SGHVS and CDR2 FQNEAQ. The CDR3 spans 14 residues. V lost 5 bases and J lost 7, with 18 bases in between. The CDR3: CASSPYEGAGEQYF. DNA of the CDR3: TGTGCCAGCAGCCCTTATGAGGGAGCAGGAGAGCAGTACTTC.

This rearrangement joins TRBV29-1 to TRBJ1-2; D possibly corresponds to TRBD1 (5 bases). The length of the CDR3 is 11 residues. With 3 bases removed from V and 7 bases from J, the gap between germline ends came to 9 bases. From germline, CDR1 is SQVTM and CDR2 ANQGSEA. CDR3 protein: CSVDAGRGYTF. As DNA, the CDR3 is TGCAGCGTTGACGCGGGGCGTGGCTACACCTTC.

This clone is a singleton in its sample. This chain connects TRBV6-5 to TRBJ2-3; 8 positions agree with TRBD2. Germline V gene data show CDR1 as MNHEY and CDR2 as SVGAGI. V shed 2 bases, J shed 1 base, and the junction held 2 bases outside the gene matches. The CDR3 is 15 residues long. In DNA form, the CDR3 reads TGTGCCAGCAGTTACCTAGCGGGCGGCACAGATACGCAGTATTTT. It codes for CASSYLAGGTDTQYF.